The 8 T cell receptor beta chains presented below share a single source sample, sequenced in a study of identical twins. TCRdb ran MiXCR on the 5' RACE reads and lists one entry per CDR3 protein. The sample includes 1.5 million to 2 million distinct CDR3 sequences, less than 35% of them seen just once. Sequenced sample: cord blood. Source of these receptors: a newborn girl in good health.

This clonotype was counted a few times. The V gene is TRBV6-2 or TRBV6-3, the J gene TRBJ1-5, with D maybe TRBD1 (5 bases). V was trimmed by 5 bases and J by 3 bases, leaving 11 bases between them. CDR3 length: 14 amino acids. Per germline, CDR1 MNHEY and CDR2 SVGEGT. CDR3 loop: CASSRDSLNQPQHF. The CDR3 DNA is TGTGCCAGCAGTAGAGACAGTCTCAATCAGCCCCAGCATTTT.

The rearrangement joins TRBV11-2 to TRBJ2-5; D may be TRBD1 or TRBD2 (5 bases each). V shed 5 bases and J shed 11 bases, with 15 bases lying between them. The V gene's germline CDR1 is SGHAT and CDR2 FQNNGV. The CDR3 sequence is 12 residues long. Here the CDR3 reads CASSPWGNEQYF. The DNA of the CDR3 is TGTGCCAGCAGCCCTTGGGGGAATGAGCAGTACTTC.

This clonotype showed up just a few times. The chain is built from TRBV7-2 and TRBJ1-5; D ambiguous. Germline loops: CDR1 SGHTA, CDR2 FQGNSA. The CDR3 consists of 14 residues. Trimming shortened V by 4 bases and J by 4 bases, and 11 bases separated the two germline ends. CDR3 protein: CASSSAGLNQPQHF. CDR3 bases: TGTGCCAGCAGCTCAGCGGGATTGAATCAGCCCCAGCATTTT.

This chain links TRBV7-9 with TRBJ2-3; the match to TRBD1 covers 7 bases. Unmatched junction bases numbered 6, after V lost 4 bases and J lost 5 bases. CDR1 is SEHNR and CDR2 is FQNEAQ in the germline V gene (reference sequence). This CDR3 has 14 amino acids. CDR3 residues: CASSSIHRGDTQYF. For the CDR3, the DNA is TGTGCCAGCAGCTCCATCCACAGGGGAGATACGCAGTATTTT. Based on the CDR3 plus reference TRBV7-9 and TRBJ2-3, the full variable domain is DTGVSQNPRHKITKRGQNVTFRCDPISEHNRLYWYRQTLGQGPEFLTYFQNEAQLEKSRLLSDRFSAERPKGSFSTLEIQRTEQGDSAMYLCASSSIHRGDTQYFGPGTRLTVL.

This chain joins TRBV3-1 and TRBJ2-3, with no clear D. Germline CDR1 is LGHDT and CDR2 is YNNKEL (reference sequence). The CDR3 consists of 12 residues. With 7 bases removed from V and 2 bases from J, the gap between germline ends came to 7 bases. The CDR3 sequence: CASTGPTDTQYF. CDR3 coding DNA: TGTGCCAGCACTGGTCCCACAGATACGCAGTATTTT.

This clonotype was found many times. One end of the junction fails to match germline, which may point to a read error. The V and J genes are TRBV7-7 and TRBJ2-7; unclear D gene. The CDR3 length is 14 residues. The V gene's germline CDR1 is SSHAT and CDR2 FNYEAQ (reference sequence). In DNA, the CDR3 is TGTGCTAGCAGTCAGACGTCGGCTTCCTACGAGCAGTACTTC. Its protein product is CASSQTSASYEQYF.

The sample holds a few counts of this clonotype. CDR3 nucleotides: TGCAGTGCTAGGCTCGGACGGGACACTGAAGCTTTCTTT. This sequence encodes CSARLGRDTEAFF. The chain carries TRBV20-1 and TRBJ1-1; D gene unclear. Germline V gene lookup returns CDR1 DFQATT and CDR2 SNEGSKA (reference sequence). This CDR3 has 13 residues. The V and J ends lost 3 bases and 3 bases respectively, with 11 bases between them.

This chain links TRBV7-8 with TRBJ2-1, with 7 bases matching TRBD1. V lost 4 bases to trimming and J lost 4 bases; unmatched junction nucleotides: 10. Germline V gene lookup returns CDR1 SGHVS and CDR2 FQNEAQ. This CDR3 has 16 amino acids. CDR3 amino acids: CASSSHRGGPYNEQFF. In DNA, the CDR3 is TGTGCCAGCAGCTCCCACAGGGGTGGGCCTTACAATGAGCAGTTCTTC. Based on the CDR3 plus reference TRBV7-8 and TRBJ2-1, the full variable domain is GAGVSQSPRYKVAKRGQDVALRCDPISGHVSLFWYQQALGQGPEFLTYFQNEAQLDKSGLPSDRFFAERPEGSVSTLKIQRTQQEDSAVYLCASSSHRGGPYNEQFFGPGTRLTVL.